The T cell receptor (beta chain) under discussion was sequenced for a study of neurological immune-mediated disorders. This clonotype was seen many times. 5'RACE generated cDNA with 10-nucleotide random UMIs. The yield of each sequencing run was over 160 million TCR-beta sequences from 15-18 subjects. TCRdb ran MiXCR on the 5' RACE reads and lists one entry per CDR3 protein. The sample lists 50,000 to 80,000 distinct CDR3 sequences, 4.5% occurring once. The germline V gene encodes CDR1 LNHNV and CDR2 YYDKDF (reference sequence). The length of the CDR3 is 16 residues. With V trimmed by 1 base and J by 4 bases, 9 bases remained unmatched.

V and J are TRBV15 and TRBJ1-1; TRBD1 matches at 7 bases. Sequencing input: PBMCs. This sequence was found in a man aged 25-45 years with multiple sclerosis. CDR3 sequence reads: CATSRVPRQGGTEAFF. CDR3 sequence (DNA): TGTGCCACCAGCAGAGTCCCTCGACAGGGTGGCACTGAAGCTTTCTTT.